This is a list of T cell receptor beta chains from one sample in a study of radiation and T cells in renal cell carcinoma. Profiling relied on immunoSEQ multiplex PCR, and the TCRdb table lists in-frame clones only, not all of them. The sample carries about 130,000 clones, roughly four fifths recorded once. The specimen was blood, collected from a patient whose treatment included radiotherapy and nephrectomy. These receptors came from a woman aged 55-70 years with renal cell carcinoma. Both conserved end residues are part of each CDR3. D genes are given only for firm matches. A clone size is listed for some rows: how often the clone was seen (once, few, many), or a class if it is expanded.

CATMTSTNYGYTF TGTGCCACTATGACTTCCACGAACTATGGCTACACCTTC TRBJ1-2 - few TRBV6-6
CSASREYGYTF TGCAGTGCTAGCAGGGAATATGGCTACACCTTC TRBJ1-2 - once TRBV20-1
CASSSDRGPYGYTF TGTGCCAGCAGCTCCGACAGGGGCCCATATGGCTACACCTTC TRBJ1-2 TRBD1 - TRBV7-2
CASSYSRWGNTGELFF TGTGCCAGCAGTTACAGCAGGTGGGGGAACACCGGGGAGCTGTTTTTT TRBJ2-2 - few TRBV6-5
CASRLGLAGGIQETQYF TGTGCCAGCAGACTGGGACTAGCGGGGGGGATCCAAGAGACCCAGTACTTC TRBJ2-5 TRBD2 - TRBV2
CASSPPGTVTLPQHF TGTGCCAGCAGTCCCCCCGGGACAGTCACCTTGCCCCAGCATTTT TRBJ1-5 TRBD1 - TRBV28
CASTRRTEAFF TGTGCCAGCACTCGTCGGACTGAAGCTTTCTTT TRBJ1-1 - many TRBV6-1
CASRVAGGTYNSPLHF TGCGCCAGCAGAGTGGCGGGGGGGACGTATAATTCACCCCTCCACTTT TRBJ1-6 - - TRBV5-1
CASSGRGASTDTQYF TGTGCCAGCAGCGGCCGAGGGGCGTCGACAGATACGCAGTATTTT TRBJ2-3 - - TRBV11-3
CASSQTGTGHGYTF TGTGCCAGCAGTCAAACCGGGACAGGCCATGGCTACACCTTC TRBJ1-2 TRBD1 - TRBV9
CSVIPGSPFYGYTF TGCAGCGTTATCCCGGGGAGCCCTTTCTATGGCTACACCTTC TRBJ1-2 - once TRBV29-1
CASRWGTYRNTEAFF TGTGCCAGCAGATGGGGTACGTATCGGAACACTGAAGCTTTCTTT TRBJ1-1 - - TRBV7-2
CASSPTRDSYEQYF TGTGCCAGCTCCCCCACGAGGGATTCGTACGAGCAGTACTTC TRBJ2-7 - - TRBV18
CASSFEGNTEAFF TGCGCCAGCAGCTTCGAGGGGAACACTGAAGCTTTCTTT TRBJ1-1 - few TRBV5-1
CASSMGLDRGIEETQYF TGTGCCAGTAGTATGGGACTGGACAGGGGAATTGAAGAGACCCAGTACTTC TRBJ2-5 TRBD1 - TRBV19
CSVADYSYEQYF TGCAGCGTTGCAGACTACTCCTACGAGCAGTACTTC TRBJ2-7 - - TRBV29-1
CASSRWDSRPEYNEQFF TGTGCCAGCAGCCGTTGGGACAGCCGACCCGAATACAATGAGCAGTTCTTC TRBJ2-1 TRBD1 once TRBV5-6
CASSLESGRLETQYF TGCGCCAGCAGCTTGGAGTCGGGAAGGTTGGAGACCCAGTACTTC TRBJ2-5 - - TRBV5-1
CASSLDRDSNEKLFF TGTGCCAGCAGCTTAGACCGGGATTCTAATGAAAAACTGTTTTTT TRBJ1-4 - - TRBV7-9
CASRDTGNTIYF TGTGCCAGCAGGGACACGGGAAACACCATATATTTT TRBJ1-3 - few TRBV6-6
CSVEGAGRTDTQYF TGCAGCGTTGAAGGAGCGGGAAGGACAGATACGCAGTATTTT TRBJ2-3 TRBD2 - TRBV29-1
CACGIRETQYF TGTGCCTGCGGAATCAGGGAGACCCAGTACTTC TRBJ2-5 - - TRBV6-1
CASSTGGMNTEAFF TGTGCCAGCAGCACAGGGGGGATGAACACTGAAGCTTTCTTT TRBJ1-1 TRBD1 once TRBV9
CASSFPGQGNNSPLHF TGTGCCAGCAGTTTCCCGGGACAGGGGAATAATTCACCCCTCCACTTT TRBJ1-6 TRBD1 - TRBV28
CASSEFSGREKANYGYTF TGTGCCAGCAGTGAATTTAGCGGGAGGGAAAAAGCTAACTATGGCTACACCTTC TRBJ1-2 - - TRBV25-1
CASSFGGQLNGYTF TGTGCCAGCAGTTTCGGGGGACAGCTCAATGGCTACACCTTC TRBJ1-2 TRBD1 - TRBV27
CASRTQTAMNTEAFF TGTGCCAGCAGGACCCAGACAGCGATGAACACTGAAGCTTTCTTT TRBJ1-1 - once TRBV6-1
CASSLSGVTGELFF TGTGCCAGCAGCTTGTCGGGGGTCACCGGGGAGCTGTTTTTT TRBJ2-2 - - TRBV7-3
CSAAPTGGQVGYTF TGCAGCGCTGCCCCGACAGGGGGCCAAGTTGGCTACACCTTC TRBJ1-2 TRBD1 - TRBV29-1
CASSFGGAQPQHF TGTGCCAGCAGCTTTGGGGGGGCTCAGCCCCAGCATTTT TRBJ1-5 - - TRBV7-2
CASSLDRAADNSPLHF TGTGCCAGCAGCTTGGACAGGGCGGCTGATAATTCACCCCTCCACTTT TRBJ1-6 - - TRBV5-5
CASSPTGNTGELFF TGCGCCAGCAGCCCGACAGGGAACACCGGGGAGCTGTTTTTT TRBJ2-2 - - TRBV5-1
CASSQAGQGNEQFF TGTGCCAGCAGTCAGGCGGGACAGGGAAATGAGCAGTTCTTC TRBJ2-1 TRBD1 - TRBV2
CASSLSGTRISETQYF TGTGCCAGCAGCCTATCCGGGACTAGGATATCTGAGACCCAGTACTTC TRBJ2-5 TRBD2 - TRBV14
CASSPWPGRHNGYTF TGTGCCAGCAGCCCGTGGCCAGGGAGGCATAATGGCTACACCTTC TRBJ1-2 - - TRBV5-6
CAWSVVRKVSYEQYF TGTGCCTGGAGTGTAGTTAGGAAGGTCTCCTACGAGCAGTACTTC TRBJ2-7 - - TRBV30
CASSAPRSSGINTGELFF TGTGCCAGCAGCGCCCCTAGATCCAGCGGGATAAACACCGGGGAGCTGTTTTTT TRBJ2-2 TRBD2 - TRBV4-2
CASSPRGGLISYNEQFF TGTGCCAGCTCACCACGGGGGGGACTAATCTCCTACAATGAGCAGTTCTTC TRBJ2-1 TRBD2 - TRBV18
CASSDGAVNQPQHF TGTGCCAGCTCGGATGGGGCAGTGAATCAGCCCCAGCATTTT TRBJ1-5 - - TRBV18
CAVTGPGDSPLHF TGTGCCGTCACAGGCCCTGGGGATTCACCCCTCCACTTT TRBJ1-6 - - TRBV7-9
CASSLGTGMRGYTF TGTGCCAGCTCACTGGGGACAGGGATGAGGGGCTACACCTTC TRBJ1-2 TRBD1 - TRBV18
CASDKLPAGRETQYF TGTGCCAGCGACAAACTCCCGGCAGGGAGGGAGACCCAGTACTTC TRBJ2-5 - - TRBV5-5
CASSGVSSYNEQFF TGTGCCAGCAGCGGCGTGAGCTCCTACAATGAGCAGTTCTTC TRBJ2-1 - - TRBV2
CAIRPRDSAPEGYTF TGTGCCATCAGACCTCGGGACAGTGCTCCGGAAGGCTACACCTTC TRBJ1-2 TRBD1 - TRBV10-3
CASSIGTGANVLTF TGTGCCAGTAGTATAGGAACTGGGGCCAACGTCCTGACTTTC TRBJ2-6 - - TRBV19
CASSLDRGRGSNQPQHF TGTGCCAGCAGCTTAGATCGGGGAAGGGGAAGCAATCAGCCCCAGCATTTT TRBJ1-5 - - TRBV7-2
CASRKEGSEETQYF TGTGCCAGCAGAAAGGAGGGAAGCGAGGAGACCCAGTACTTC TRBJ2-5 - - TRBV11-2
CASSGGTGQYEQYF TGTGCCAGTAGTGGCGGGACAGGGCAATACGAGCAGTACTTC TRBJ2-7 TRBD1 - TRBV19
CASTPSRGYEQYF TGTGCCAGCACCCCAAGTAGGGGCTACGAGCAGTACTTC TRBJ2-7 - - TRBV28
CASSSGGLAAYEQYF TGTGCCAGCAGTTCCGGAGGACTAGCGGCCTACGAGCAGTACTTC TRBJ2-7 TRBD2 - TRBV6-5
CAGKFFPEEKLFF TGCGCCGGTAAATTCTTCCCGGAGGAAAAACTGTTTTTT TRBJ1-4 - - TRBV10-1